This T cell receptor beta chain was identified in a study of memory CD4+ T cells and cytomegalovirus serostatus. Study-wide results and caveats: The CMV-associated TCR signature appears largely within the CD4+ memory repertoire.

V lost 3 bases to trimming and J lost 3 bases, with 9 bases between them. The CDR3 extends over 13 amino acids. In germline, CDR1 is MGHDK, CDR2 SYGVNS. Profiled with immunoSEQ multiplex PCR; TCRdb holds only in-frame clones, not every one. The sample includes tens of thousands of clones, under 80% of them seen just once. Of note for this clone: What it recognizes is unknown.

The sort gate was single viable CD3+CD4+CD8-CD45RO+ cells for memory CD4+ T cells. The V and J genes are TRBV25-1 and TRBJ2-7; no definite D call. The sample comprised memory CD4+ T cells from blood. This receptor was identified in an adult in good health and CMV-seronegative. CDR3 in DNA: TGTGCCAGCAGTGATCGTTGGGGCTACGAGCAGTACTTC. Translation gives CASSDRWGYEQYF.